These 29 T cell receptor beta chains share one sample of origin, sequenced in a study of blood T cell repertoires in COVID-19. The data were produced by immunoSEQ multiplex PCR, yet TCRdb's version contains in-frame clones alone and is incomplete. The sample has roughly 290,000 clones, 87% seen once. The specimen sequenced was PBMCs or T cells enriched from blood (not recorded which). The source of these receptors is a woman aged 40 to 55 who had recovered from COVID-19.

The gene calls are TRBV20-1 and TRBJ2-5; D remains ambiguous. The CDR3 runs 11 residues. Germline CDR1 reads DFQATT; CDR2 reads SNEGSKA (reference sequence). Trimming removed 7 bases from V and 2 bases from J, with 8 bases in between. This CDR3 is CSEEKQETQYF. The CDR3 DNA is TGCAGTGAGGAGAAACAAGAGACCCAGTACTTC.

The chain combines TRBV28 with TRBJ2-7, with a possible D match to TRBD2 (6 bases). V was cut by 5 bases and J by 6 bases, with 17 bases left in between. This CDR3 contains 14 residues. The V gene's germline CDR1 is MDHEN and CDR2 SYDVKM. In DNA form, the CDR3 reads TGTGCCAGCAGTAGACTAGAGGTGGTCGGCGAGCAGTACTTC. Translating it yields CASSRLEVVGEQYF.

This CDR3 is CASSQGLAGARYEQYF. The CDR3 DNA sequence: TGCGCCAGCAGCCAAGGACTAGCGGGGGCGAGGTACGAGCAGTACTTC. The chain uses TRBV4-1 and TRBJ2-7, with 12 positions matching TRBD2. The CDR3 contains 16 residues. CDR1 is MGHRA, CDR2 YSYEKL, per germline. V was clipped by 1 base and J by 4 bases; unmatched bases: 5.

This clone was observed a handful of times. The CDR3 here is CASTLNTGLHGANVLTF. The CDR3 coding sequence is TGTGCCAGTACTCTGAATACAGGGCTACATGGGGCCAACGTCCTGACTTTC. The chain has TRBV19 and TRBJ2-6; D is perhaps TRBD1 (6 bases). The CDR3 spans 17 residues. Trimming took off 7 bases at V and 3 bases at J, with 19 bases between the two ends. In germline, CDR1 is LNHDA, CDR2 SQIVND (reference sequence).

The chain recombines TRBV7-9 with TRBJ2-1, with D tentatively TRBD1 (7 bases). The CDR3 has 19 residues. V was trimmed by 3 bases and J by 2 bases, leaving 23 bases between them. The germline V gene has CDR1 SEHNR and CDR2 FQNEAQ (reference sequence). CDR3 loop: CASSLDFAQGRGTYNEQFF. In DNA, the CDR3 is TGTGCCAGCAGCTTGGACTTCGCACAGGGGCGGGGTACCTACAATGAGCAGTTCTTC.

The chain employs TRBV28 and TRBJ2-5; 7 bases map to TRBD2. CDR1 is MDHEN and CDR2 is SYDVKM in the germline V gene. Unmatched junction bases numbered 8, after V lost 11 bases and J lost 2 bases. The CDR3 covers 13 residues. Here the CDR3 DNA reads TGTGCCGGGCGTCGGCGGGGGCAAGAGACCCAGTACTTC. Translating it yields CAGRRRGQETQYF. The full variable domain, completed using reference TRBV28 and TRBJ2-5, is DVKVTQSSRYLVKRTGEKVFLECVQDMDHENMFWYRQDPGLGLRLIYFSYDVKMKEKGDIPEGYSVSREKKERFSLILESASTNQTSMYLCAGRRRGQETQYFGPGTRLLVL.

The chain has TRBV4-3 and TRBJ1-2; D is uncertain. Trimming took 1 base from V and 8 from J, leaving 17 bases between them. CDR3 length equals 15 residues. The germline CDR1 and CDR2 sequences are LGHNA and YSLEER. The CDR3 bases are TGCGCCAGCAGCCAAGTCCCAGTGGAGATGTGGGGCTACACCTTC. Translating it yields CASSQVPVEMWGYTF.

This chain links TRBV6-5 with TRBJ2-4; 10 bases line up with TRBD1. Losses at the gene ends were 3 bases for V and 4 bases for J; bases not matched to a gene: 3. Germline V gives CDR1 MNHEY, CDR2 SVGAGI. The CDR3 consists of 15 residues. This CDR3 reads CASSYTGQGKNIQYF. The CDR3 coding sequence is TGTGCCAGCAGTTATACGGGACAGGGGAAAAACATTCAGTACTTC.

The gene calls are TRBV6-1 and TRBJ1-5; possible D gene TRBD1, 6 bases. The CDR3 loop spans 15 amino acids. Trimming pared 1 base from V and 3 bases from J, leaving 10 bases between. Germline CDR1 MNHNS, CDR2 SASEGT. CDR3 bases: TGTGCCAGCAGTGAAGGAGGGGGTGACAATCAGCCCCAGCATTTT. This sequence encodes CASSEGGGDNQPQHF.

This clone was counted once. In DNA, the CDR3 is TGCGCCAGCAGCCAGAGGGGTCGCGGGAGCGATACCCCCTACGAGCAGTACTTC. Translating it yields CASSQRGRGSDTPYEQYF. The V call is TRBV4-1, the J call TRBJ2-7, with 7 bases lining up with TRBD2. The CDR3 runs to 18 residues. V dropped 3 bases and J dropped 2; count of bases not matched to a gene: 16. The germline CDR1 and CDR2 sequences are MGHRA and YSYEKL.

This chain connects TRBV19 to TRBJ1-3, with 7 bases that match TRBD1. CDR1 is LNHDA and CDR2 is SQIVND in the germline V gene (reference sequence). After removal of 4 bases from V and 0 bases from J, the junction contained 6 bases not matched to a gene. This CDR3 has 16 amino acids. CDR3 in DNA: TGTGCCAGTAGTACGAGGACAGGCCACTCTGGAAACACCATATATTTT. It specifies CASSTRTGHSGNTIYF.

This chain links TRBV18 with TRBJ1-1, with TRBD1 matching 9 bases. This CDR3 is 14 amino acids long. V was clipped by 5 bases and J by 4 bases; unmatched bases: 5. CDR1 and CDR2 (germline): KGHSH, LQKENI. The DNA of the CDR3 is TGTGCCAGCTCAAGGGGACAGGGCGGCACTGAAGCTTTCTTT. This sequence encodes CASSRGQGGTEAFF. Together with reference TRBV18 and TRBJ1-1, the CDR3 gives the full variable domain: NAGVMQNPRHLVRRRGQEARLRCSPMKGHSHVYWYRQLPEEGLKFMVYLQKENIIDESGMPKERFSAEFPKEGPSILRIQQVVRGDSAAYFCASSRGQGGTEAFFGQGTRLTVV.

This clone was counted between two and nine times. The genes are TRBV7-6 and TRBJ2-1; 9 nucleotides line up with TRBD1. The CDR3 covers 15 residues. V gave up 5 bases and J gave up 7 bases; unmatched junction bases: 9. The V gene's germline CDR1 is SGHVS and CDR2 FNYEAQ. The CDR3 spells CASSPSGTGTNEQFF. For the CDR3, the DNA is TGTGCCAGCAGCCCCTCCGGGACAGGGACGAATGAGCAGTTCTTC. The complete variable domain, with remaining parts taken from reference TRBV7-6 and TRBJ2-1, reads GAGVSQSPRYKVTKRGQDVALRCDPISGHVSLYWYRQALGQGPEFLTYFNYEAQQDKSGLPNDRFSAERPEGSISTLTIQRTEQRDSAMYRCASSPSGTGTNEQFFGPGTRLTVL.

This CDR3 is CASSQVGVGEAAFF. In DNA, the CDR3 is TGCGCCAGCAGCCAAGTTGGTGTGGGAGAGGCAGCTTTCTTT. The genes are TRBV4-1 and TRBJ1-1, with D hard to call. The CDR3 covers 14 residues. Germline values: CDR1 MGHRA, CDR2 YSYEKL. V was shortened by 1 base and J by 10 bases, with 16 bases between the two germline ends.

Regarding this clone: The sample contains more than one DNA sequence encoding this CDR3. V and J are TRBV7-2 and TRBJ1-1; no definite D call. The CDR3 extends over 14 amino acids. From germline, CDR1 is SGHTA and CDR2 FQGNSA. The V and J ends lost 1 base and 1 base respectively, with 7 bases between them. The CDR3 is CASSLGRGNTEAFF. CDR3 DNA sequence: TGTGCCAGCAGCTTAGGACGGGGGAACACTGAAGCTTTCTTT.

In nucleotides, the CDR3 is TGTGCCAGTACGACTAGTAGGCGGTCGGTCACTGAAGCTTTCTTT. Amino acids: CASTTSRRSVTEAFF. The V call is TRBV19, the J call TRBJ1-1; no definite D call. The CDR3 covers 15 residues. From germline, CDR1 is LNHDA and CDR2 SQIVND (reference sequence). Trimming stripped 7 bases from V and 4 bases from J, with 19 bases between.

The V and J genes are TRBV11-1 and TRBJ2-7, with D possibly matching TRBD2 (6 bases). Trimming cost V 2 bases and J 4 bases, with 15 bases left between them. Looked up from germline, CDR1 is SGHAT and CDR2 is FQDESV (reference sequence). The CDR3 is 15 residues long. The CDR3 region is CASSLSTGTPYEQYF. CDR3 DNA: TGTGCCAGCAGCTTATCCACCGGGACTCCATACGAGCAGTACTTC.

The chain couples TRBV5-4 to TRBJ2-7; 7 bases agree with TRBD1. CDR1 is SGHNT, CDR2 YYREEE, per germline (reference sequence). J lost 1 base, V lost 5 bases, and 6 bases had no gene match. There are 14 residues in the CDR3. The CDR3 here is CASSTRQGSYEQYF. In nucleotides, the CDR3 is TGTGCCAGCAGTACTAGACAGGGATCCTACGAGCAGTACTTC. Full variable domain (outside the CDR3, taken from reference TRBV5-4 and TRBJ2-7): ETGVTQSPTHLIKTRGQQVTLRCSSQSGHNTVSWYQQALGQGPQFIFQYYREEENGRGNFPPRFSGLQFPNYSSELNVNALELDDSALYLCASSTRQGSYEQYFGPGTRLTVT.

The chain uses TRBV5-5 and TRBJ1-4, with D tentatively TRBD1 (5 bases). Germline values: CDR1 SGHKS, CDR2 YYEKEE (reference sequence). The CDR3 length is 15 residues. The ends were cut back, 4 bases at V and 8 bases at J, with 18 bases in the middle. The CDR3 protein is CASSDTKGLEEKLFF. In DNA, the CDR3 is TGTGCCAGCAGCGATACGAAGGGGTTGGAGGAAAAACTGTTTTTT.

The V call is TRBV5-1, the J call TRBJ2-5, with TRBD2 matching 10 bases. CDR1 is SGHRS, CDR2 YFSETQ, per germline. CDR3 length: 15 amino acids. V was clipped by 4 bases and J by 4 bases; unmatched bases: 7. CDR3 sequence: CASSQTAGGPETQYF. CDR3 coding DNA: TGCGCCAGCAGCCAGACAGCGGGAGGGCCAGAGACCCAGTACTTC. Complete variable domain (other parts from reference TRBV5-1 and TRBJ2-5): KAGVTQTPRYLIKTRGQQVTLSCSPISGHRSVSWYQQTPGQGLQFLFEYFSETQRNKGNFPGRFSGRQFSNSRSEMNVSTLELGDSALYLCASSQTAGGPETQYFGPGTRLLVL.

Comment on this clone: The same CDR3 also results from other DNA sequences found in this sample. The J gene is TRBJ1-5, the V gene TRBV18, with 7 bases that match TRBD1. Germline CDR1 and CDR2: KGHSH and LQKENI. CDR3 size: 14 residues. With V trimmed by 2 bases and J by 4 bases, 2 bases remained unmatched. The CDR3 DNA sequence: TGTGCCAGCTCACCAGCAGGGGGAAATCAGCCCCAGCATTTT. This translates into CASSPAGGNQPQHF.

The chain combines TRBV7-2 with TRBJ1-2; D unclear. Germline V gene lookup returns CDR1 SGHTA and CDR2 FQGNSA. Trimming removed 5 bases from V and 7 bases from J, with 20 bases in between. The CDR3 extends over 15 amino acids. This CDR3 is CASSPPGSGMVGYTF. The CDR3 DNA reads as TGTGCCAGCAGCCCCCCGGGATCCGGGATGGTTGGCTACACCTTC.

This clone was counted between two and nine times. At the DNA level, this CDR3 is encoded by other sequences in the same sample as well. V gene TRBV27 combines with J gene TRBJ2-5; D gene ambiguous. Germline V gene data show CDR1 as MNHEY and CDR2 as SMNVEV (reference sequence). V lost 5 bases, J lost 4 bases, and 8 bases lay in between. The CDR3 has 12 residues. The CDR3 sequence is CASSPRGETQYF. The CDR3 DNA is TGTGCCAGCAGTCCCCGAGGAGAGACCCAGTACTTC.

The V call is TRBV4-3, the J call TRBJ2-1, with 14 bases identical to TRBD2. Germline trimming cut 4 bases from V and 7 bases from J; bases unmatched to any gene: 12. The CDR3 is made up of 18 amino acids. The germline V gene has CDR1 LGHNA and CDR2 YSLEER. The CDR3 DNA is TGCGCCAGCAGCCTCTCAAGCCCCGGGACTAGCGGGAGAAATGAGCAGTTCTTC. As protein: CASSLSSPGTSGRNEQFF.

This rearrangement joins TRBV28 to TRBJ1-1; D is ambiguous. Looked up from germline, CDR1 is MDHEN and CDR2 is SYDVKM. Between the trimmed V and J ends, which lost 6 bases and 6 bases, there was a span of 14 bases. The CDR3 spans 13 residues. CDR3 in amino acids: CASRRTSRPEAFF. CDR3 nucleotides: TGTGCCAGCAGGCGAACTAGTCGGCCTGAAGCTTTCTTT.

This clone was seen more than once but under ten times. This chain joins TRBV9 and TRBJ1-5, with D possibly TRBD1 on 5 matching bases. V was clipped by 3 bases and J by 0 bases, with 7 bases between them. The V gene's germline CDR1 is SGDLS and CDR2 YYNGEE. The CDR3 runs to 14 residues. CDR3 in DNA: TGTGCCAGCAGCGAGACAGATAGCAATCAGCCCCAGCATTTT. Residues: CASSETDSNQPQHF. Together with reference TRBV9 and TRBJ1-5, the CDR3 gives the full variable domain: DSGVTQTPKHLITATGQRVTLRCSPRSGDLSVYWYQQSLDQGLQFLIQYYNGEERAKGNILERFSAQQFPDLHSELNLSSLELGDSALYFCASSETDSNQPQHFGDGTRLSIL.

This sequence joins TRBV18 and TRBJ2-7; tentative D call: TRBD2 (5 bases). In germline, CDR1 is KGHSH, CDR2 LQKENI. The CDR3 has 14 residues. With 5 bases removed from V and 0 bases from J, the gap between germline ends came to 11 bases. CDR3 DNA sequence: TGTGCCAGCTCATCCCAGACTATCTCCTACGAGCAGTACTTC. This sequence encodes CASSSQTISYEQYF.

The chain uses TRBV7-9 and TRBJ2-3; 8 bases are shared with TRBD1. The germline CDR1 and CDR2 sequences are SEHNR and FQNEAQ (reference sequence). The CDR3 has 16 residues. Unmatched junction bases numbered 3, after V lost 1 base and J lost 0 bases. The CDR3, as DNA: TGTGCCAGCAGCTTAGAGGCAGGGGGCAGCACAGATACGCAGTATTTT. Residues: CASSLEAGGSTDTQYF.

The chain couples TRBV30 to TRBJ1-5; D is possibly TRBD1 (6 bases). The CDR3 loop spans 16 amino acids. Trimming left V 2 bases short and J 0 bases short, with 14 bases between. The germline CDR1 and CDR2 sequences are GTSNPN and SVGIG (reference sequence). The CDR3 is CAWSPLGQFSNQPQHF. DNA of the CDR3: TGTGCCTGGAGTCCACTAGGACAGTTTAGCAATCAGCCCCAGCATTTT.